This TCR beta chain is from a study of T cells in Graves' hyperthyroidism and ophthalmopathy (dated by TCRdb to the late 2010s). Broadly, across the study: Peripheral blood samples were taken at initial diagnosis, before any treatment was given. To identify TCR V-J signatures that set the groups apart, the researchers used a discovery cohort of 100 patients, made up of fewer than 50 with Graves' ophthalmopathy and 57 with stable Graves' hyperthyroidism. Whether ophthalmopathy could be predicted prospectively was tested in an independent validation cohort made up of fewer than 20 hyperthyroidism patients plus 17 patients who later progressed to ophthalmopathy. The 100 discovery patients were divided at random into training and test sets in a 7:3 ratio. In addition, the study compared T-cell repertoires in thyroid tissue and in blood from several Graves' hyperthyroidism patients. Once sampling was done, hyperthyroidism patients were given methimazole at a starting dose of 30 mg daily, whereas ophthalmopathy patients were given high-dose intravenous methylprednisolone. TCR Vbeta CDR3 sequencing of some 140 peripheral blood samples (fewer than 45 ophthalmopathy, around 80 hyperthyroidism and 17 progressor patients) is reported in the paper. Paper-wide results and their limitations: Most expanded thyroid clonotypes (frequency above 0.001) were also found in blood, which suggests that blood repertoires may mirror thyroid immune responses. Ophthalmopathy was separated from stable hyperthyroidism by a 13 V-J signature model, with approximately 85% sensitivity and about 81% specificity obtained in cross-validation and 80%/75% obtained in testing. No statistical method was used to set the sample size in advance, and investigators knew the group allocation. In validation, the model predicted progression to ophthalmopathy a median of about 5.9 months before onset, with about 70% sensitivity and 72.22% specificity.

The sample holds many counts of this clonotype. It lacks a known antigen. Base quality data are lacking; no much larger clone is found one base away. CDR1 is given as MDHEN and CDR2 as SYDVKM, both from the germline V gene. From the cysteine through the phenylalanine, the CDR3 covers 15 amino acids. Of all the DNA, just the CDR3 is kept, 45 bases in frame from base 1. Trimming removed 6 bases from V and 4 bases from J, leaving 18 bases between the germline ends. The TCR beta CDR3 regions were amplified from the RNA transcripts. For the first round of RT-PCR on the TCR CDR3, the HTBI primer set was used together with the Qiagen OneStep RT-PCR kit. The libraries were constructed in a second round of multiplex PCR and then size-selected and purified. Libraries were sequenced paired-end with 100 bp reads on an Illumina HiSeq2000. The original pipeline was this. SOAPnuke was used to process the raw data, removing reads that contained adapters or uncalled bases, had a mean Phred below 15, or lacked an exact match to the constant primer or identifier. COPE v1.2.5 was used to merge high-quality paired reads, and clonotypes were defined as unique nucleotide sequences. Clonotypes were aligned to IMGT TRBV, TRBD and TRBJ reference segments using MiTCR v1.1. Analysis was restricted to V-J combinations with a frequency above 0.0001, which covered 98% to 99.2% of repertoires. The TCS score was defined as the ratio of F50 (clonal expansion) to E x V (chaos), calculated using BLOSUM62-based TCRdist between CDR3 peptides within each V-J. Welch's t-statistics and random forest reduced 514 V-J features to 10 to 15, which were used in a naive Bayes classifier (R e1071). TCRdb reanalyzed the raw reads on its own, using fastp at Q25 for trimming and MiXCR for clone calling, and kept in-frame beta chains. Every CDR3 protein is listed once, alongside the most common genes and DNA of its rows. The V and J calls were determined by TCRdb, not by the authors. Recorded for this sample are about 590,000 distinct CDR3 sequences; approximately 15% of them occurred a single time. The ten largest clones capture more than 6% of the sample.

Moderately to severely active disease, a Clinical Activity Score of at least 3, a NOSPECS grade of at least 4, and a duration under 3 months were present in ophthalmopathy patients. Patients with uncontrolled infections, other autoimmune diseases, pregnancy or lactation were excluded. Diagnoses were based on clinical symptoms, serum thyroxine and TRAb, thyroid ultrasound and orbital computed tomography. PBMCs were separated from 8 to 10 ml of fresh peripheral blood using Ficoll-Paque density gradient centrifugation. Trizol reagent was used to extract total RNA, and RNA quality was then checked on an Agilent 2100 Bioanalyzer.

The sequence links TRBV28 to TRBJ1-1, and possibly TRBD1, on 5 matching bases. The specimen sequenced was blood. The receptor was isolated from a woman under 30 with Graves' ophthalmopathy. CDR3 loop: CASSPPGGARTEAFF. The DNA is TGTGCCAGCAGCCCCCCAGGAGGGGCGCGCACTGAAGCTTTCTTT. Reference TRBV28 and TRBJ1-1 genes cover what lies past the CDR3, so the full variable domain is DVKVTQSSRYLVKRTGEKVFLECVQDMDHENMFWYRQDPGLGLRLIYFSYDVKMKEKGDIPEGYSVSREKKERFSLILESASTNQTSMYLCASSPPGGARTEAFFGQGTRLTVV.